The 32 T cell receptor beta chains listed next were all sequenced from one sample in a study of OX40 agonist ivuxolimab in advanced cancers. Method: immunoSEQ multiplex PCR; TCRdb's copy keeps in-frame clones and lacks some. This table has approximately 74,000 clones, 88% appearing once. Source: CD4+ or CD8+ T cells sorted from blood, taken in a trial of the OX40 agonist ivuxolimab. All receptors derive from an adult with an advanced solid tumor such as melanoma, head and neck, liver or kidney cancer.

This rearrangement joins TRBV28 to TRBJ1-5, with D uncertain. The CDR3 is 15 residues long. CDR1 is MDHEN and CDR2 is SYDVKM in the germline V gene. V lost 7 bases to trimming and J lost 0 bases, with 13 bases between them. CDR3 sequence (DNA): TGTGCCAGCACCTCACCAATAGGTAGCAATCAGCCCCAGCATTTT. Encoded protein: CASTSPIGSNQPQHF.

The rearrangement uses TRBV10-3 and TRBJ2-1, with D tentatively TRBD1 (6 bases). Germline assignment: CDR1 ENHRY and CDR2 SYGVKD. The CDR3 covers 15 residues. V shed 2 bases and J shed 2 bases, with 10 bases lying between them. This CDR3 reads CAISEGQGPYNEQFF. The CDR3 bases are TGTGCCATCAGTGAGGGGCAGGGGCCCTACAATGAGCAGTTCTTC.

This clone was observed a handful of times. The chain uses TRBV28 and TRBJ2-7, with TRBD1 identical over 9 bases. The CDR3 spans 14 residues. Germline assignment: CDR1 MDHEN and CDR2 SYDVKM. With V trimmed by 6 bases and J by 2 bases, 5 bases remained unmatched. CDR3 sequence: CASRNRGPTYEQYF. The CDR3 DNA reads TGTGCCAGCAGGAACAGGGGGCCAACCTACGAGCAGTACTTC.

A few counts support this clone. This chain connects TRBV9 to TRBJ2-3; 9 bases agree with TRBD2. This CDR3 spans 16 amino acids. J gave up 3 bases and V 0 bases, and 5 bases lay outside the gene matches. Germline-derived CDR1 and CDR2 are SGDLS and YYNGEE. The CDR3 loop is CASSVVLSGSTDTQYF. CDR3 coding DNA: TGTGCCAGCAGCGTAGTTCTTAGCGGGAGTACAGATACGCAGTATTTT.

This rearrangement joins TRBV28 to TRBJ2-3, with D uncertain. The CDR3 contains 13 residues. From germline, CDR1 is MDHEN and CDR2 SYDVKM. V was trimmed by 3 bases and J by 4 bases, leaving 8 bases between them. As DNA, the CDR3 is TGTGCCAGCAGTTTCGGGTTTGCAGATACGCAGTATTTT. It is translated as CASSFGFADTQYF.

The rearrangement uses TRBV19 and TRBJ2-1; a weak D match, TRBD2 (6 bases). This CDR3 contains 14 residues. Deletions cut 6 bases from V and 15 bases from J, with 24 bases between. Germline values: CDR1 LNHDA, CDR2 SQIVND (reference sequence). CDR3 amino acids: CASSAPSASRSLFF. Written as DNA, the CDR3 is TGTGCCAGTAGCGCCCCTAGCGCGAGTAGATCGTTGTTCTTC.

This clone showed up just a few times. The chain is built from TRBV19 and TRBJ1-5; D is unresolved. There are 12 residues in the CDR3. Germline CDR1 LNHDA, CDR2 SQIVND (reference sequence). Trimming left V 2 bases short and J 6 bases short, with 5 bases between. The DNA of the CDR3 is TGTGCCAGTAGTATATTGGGTCAGCCCCAGCATTTT. Amino acid sequence: CASSILGQPQHF.

As DNA, the CDR3 is TGCAGCGTCAGCGGGAGGATCACAGATACGCAGTATTTT. It translates to CSVSGRITDTQYF. This chain joins TRBV29-1 and TRBJ2-3; 9 positions match TRBD2. Per germline, CDR1 SQVTM and CDR2 ANQGSEA. This CDR3 is built from 13 residues. V lost 6 bases to trimming and J lost 2 bases; unmatched junction nucleotides: 3.

For the CDR3, the DNA is TGTGCCAGCAGCTTAAGTGGTGTCTATGGCTACACCTTC. It codes for CASSLSGVYGYTF. The chain combines TRBV11-3 with TRBJ1-2; D call uncertain. CDR3 length: 13 residues. Trimming shortened V by 2 bases and J by 4 bases, and 8 bases separated the two germline ends. Germline CDR1 is SGHNT and CDR2 is YENEEA.

The J gene is TRBJ2-5, the V gene TRBV5-4, with 13 bases aligning to TRBD2. The CDR3 is made up of 15 amino acids. The germline CDR1 and CDR2 sequences are SGHNT and YYREEE (reference sequence). Trimming at V came to 4 bases and at J to 2 bases, leaving 2 bases not matched to a gene. This chain's CDR3 is CASSTGLAGQETQYF. In DNA, the CDR3 is TGTGCCAGCAGCACGGGACTAGCGGGACAAGAGACCCAGTACTTC.

This chain joins TRBV28 and TRBJ2-1, with a tentative D call TRBD2 (6 bases). Between the trimmed V and J ends, which lost 6 bases and 3 bases, there was a span of 9 bases. The CDR3 has 13 amino acids. Looked up from germline, CDR1 is MDHEN and CDR2 is SYDVKM. The CDR3 protein is CASRRDLYNEQFF. The CDR3 coding sequence is TGTGCCAGCAGGCGGGATCTCTACAATGAGCAGTTCTTC.

The V gene is TRBV18, the J gene TRBJ2-1, with 9 bases identical to TRBD2. Germline loops: CDR1 KGHSH, CDR2 LQKENI. This CDR3 has 14 amino acids. Trimming at V came to 8 bases and at J to 5 bases, leaving 7 bases not matched to a gene. In nucleotides, the CDR3 is TGTGCCAGCGTATCGGGACTAGCCGACAATGAGCAGTTCTTC. Translating it yields CASVSGLADNEQFF.

A single count supports this clone. This rearrangement joins TRBV19 to TRBJ2-7; 8 bases are shared with TRBD2. The CDR3 runs to 15 residues. J was trimmed by 3 bases and V by 3 bases; bases with no gene match: 7. Germline-derived CDR1 and CDR2 are LNHDA and SQIVND (reference sequence). The CDR3 region is CASSIEKRGIYEQYF. DNA of the CDR3: TGTGCCAGTAGTATCGAGAAGCGGGGGATCTACGAGCAGTACTTC.

The chain combines TRBV5-1 with TRBJ2-1, with 8 bases identical to TRBD2. Germline CDR1 and CDR2: SGHRS and YFSETQ. The V segment lost 2 bases and the J segment 6 bases; nucleotides outside the gene matches: 13. The CDR3 covers 17 residues. The CDR3 region is CASSFRGLWTSLNEQFF. The CDR3 nucleotides are TGCGCCAGCAGCTTTAGGGGCCTCTGGACTAGCCTCAATGAGCAGTTCTTC.

In this sample, this clone turned up a few times. This chain joins TRBV27 and TRBJ1-1; maybe TRBD1 (6 bases). Germline CDR1 and CDR2: MNHEY and SMNVEV (reference sequence). Between the trimmed V and J ends, which lost 0 bases and 6 bases, there was a span of 8 bases. The CDR3 totals 13 residues. The CDR3 here is CASSLSGGSEAFF. Written as DNA, the CDR3 is TGTGCCAGCAGTTTATCCGGGGGCTCTGAAGCTTTCTTT.

The rearrangement uses TRBV4-1 and TRBJ2-2, with unresolved D. Trimming took 1 base from V and 4 from J, leaving 13 bases between them. This CDR3 has 16 residues. Germline V CDR1 and CDR2: MGHRA, YSYEKL. In DNA, the CDR3 is TGCGCCAGCAGCCAAGTAAGGGAAACCGGCACCGGGGAGCTGTTTTTT. Its protein is CASSQVRETGTGELFF.

This chain uses TRBV6-5 with TRBJ2-6, with D maybe TRBD2 (5 bases). Germline CDR1 and CDR2: MNHEY and SVGAGI. CDR3 length: 14 residues. Trimming pared 9 bases from V and 2 bases from J, leaving 11 bases between. The CDR3 DNA sequence: TGTGCCAGTTGGTCCGGGGCTGGGGCCAACGTCCTGACTTTC. Translation gives CASWSGAGANVLTF.

On this clone itself: This sample includes further DNA sequences coding for the same CDR3. The chain uses TRBV27 and TRBJ2-7; unclear D gene. Per germline, CDR1 MNHEY and CDR2 SMNVEV (reference sequence). V lost 2 bases and J 3 bases, leaving 11 bases between the germline ends. CDR3 length equals 14 residues. The CDR3 DNA sequence: TGTGCCAGCAGTTTAGTAAGAGGAATCTACGAGCAGTACTTC. Translation: CASSLVRGIYEQYF.

The chain combines TRBV10-1 with TRBJ2-3; possible D gene TRBD1, 5 bases. The CDR3 is made up of 15 amino acids. CDR1 is WNHNN, CDR2 SYGVQD, per germline (reference sequence). The V end was cut by 3 bases, the J end by 1 base, with 11 bases between. The CDR3 DNA reads as TGCGCCAGCAGTGACAGGGTCTGGGGCACAGATACGCAGTATTTT. It is translated as CASSDRVWGTDTQYF.

This chain joins TRBV16 and TRBJ2-5; D is perhaps TRBD1 (5 bases). Trimming pared 1 base from V and 2 bases from J, leaving 8 bases between. The CDR3 spans 14 residues. From germline, CDR1 is KGHSY and CDR2 FQNENV. The CDR3 protein is CASSQYNRQETQYF. CDR3 coding DNA: TGTGCCAGCAGCCAATACAACAGGCAAGAGACCCAGTACTTC.

This chain joins TRBV7-9 and TRBJ2-3; 7 positions agree with TRBD2. This CDR3 region has 15 residues. CDR1 SEHNR and CDR2 FQNEAQ come from the germline V gene (reference sequence). With 0 bases clipped from V and 4 bases from J, the junction kept 4 bases outside the gene matches. The CDR3: CASSLARGSSDTQYF. In nucleotides, the CDR3 is TGTGCCAGCAGCTTAGCCCGCGGGAGCTCAGATACGCAGTATTTT.

The chain joins TRBV29-1 to TRBJ2-7, with unresolved D. The V and J ends lost 6 bases and 4 bases respectively, with 19 bases between them. Germline values: CDR1 SQVTM, CDR2 ANQGSEA. This CDR3 spans 14 amino acids. For the CDR3, the DNA is TGCAGCGTCGCCGAGGATTGGGGTGGATACGAGCAGTACTTC. Translating gives CSVAEDWGGYEQYF.

The chain joins TRBV6-1 to TRBJ2-7, with 7 bases identical to TRBD2. The ends lost 2 bases at V and 3 bases at J; junction bases unmatched: 1. This CDR3 region has 13 residues. Per the germline V gene, CDR1 is MNHNS and CDR2 is SASEGT. The CDR3 DNA reads TGTGCCAGCAGTGAACTAGCGGACTACGAGCAGTACTTC. It encodes CASSELADYEQYF.

In its sample, this clone was seen a few times. The chain couples TRBV2 to TRBJ1-3, with no clear D. With 8 bases removed from V and 0 bases from J, the gap between germline ends came to 11 bases. This CDR3 has 14 amino acids. CDR1 is SNHLY, CDR2 FYNNEI, per germline. CDR3 in DNA: TGTGCCAGCCGAGTTGATAACTCTGGAAACACCATATATTTT. Its protein is CASRVDNSGNTIYF.

The V gene is TRBV27, the J gene TRBJ2-7, with TRBD2 as a possible D gene (6 bases). Looked up from germline, CDR1 is MNHEY and CDR2 is SMNVEV (reference sequence). The ends were cut back, 2 bases at V and 6 bases at J, with 8 bases in the middle. The CDR3 extends over 12 amino acids. CDR3 in amino acids: CASSLGGTEQYF. The DNA of the CDR3 is TGTGCCAGCAGTTTAGGCGGGACCGAGCAGTACTTC.

The rearrangement joins TRBV7-6 to TRBJ2-2; a possible D gene is TRBD1 (5 bases). Germline CDR1 reads SGHVS; CDR2 reads FNYEAQ. The CDR3 is 14 residues long. V lost 4 bases and J lost 1, with 7 bases in between. The CDR3 region is CASSSTGNTGELFF. The CDR3 nucleotides are TGTGCCAGCAGCTCCACAGGGAACACCGGGGAGCTGTTTTTT.

The rearrangement joins TRBV12-5 to TRBJ1-3, with D maybe TRBD1 (5 bases). The germline V gene encodes CDR1 LGHNT and CDR2 FRNRAP. CDR3 length: 13 amino acids. Deletions cut 3 bases from V and 7 bases from J, with 10 bases between. CDR3: CASGLEPGNTIYF. CDR3 sequence (DNA): TGTGCTAGTGGTTTAGAACCAGGGAACACCATATATTTT.

This rearrangement joins TRBV9 to TRBJ2-5, with D unresolved. Germline CDR1 is SGDLS and CDR2 is YYNGEE. The CDR3 contains 13 residues. Trimming cost V 4 bases and J 5 bases, with 12 bases left between them. This CDR3 is CASSPSRGETQYF. The DNA of the CDR3 is TGTGCCAGCAGCCCCTCCCGTGGGGAGACCCAGTACTTC. Drawing the rest from reference TRBV9 and TRBJ2-5, the complete variable domain is DSGVTQTPKHLITATGQRVTLRCSPRSGDLSVYWYQQSLDQGLQFLIQYYNGEERAKGNILERFSAQQFPDLHSELNLSSLELGDSALYFCASSPSRGETQYFGPGTRLLVL.

V and J are TRBV5-4 and TRBJ2-7; no clear D. Per the germline V gene, CDR1 is SGHNT and CDR2 is YYREEE (reference sequence). The CDR3 is made up of 12 amino acids. The V end lost 3 bases, the J end lost 4 bases, and 8 bases lay between the germline ends. The CDR3: CASSSASYEQYF. DNA of the CDR3: TGTGCCAGCAGCTCCGCCTCTTACGAGCAGTACTTC. Variable domain in full (rest from reference TRBV5-4 and TRBJ2-7): ETGVTQSPTHLIKTRGQQVTLRCSSQSGHNTVSWYQQALGQGPQFIFQYYREEENGRGNFPPRFSGLQFPNYSSELNVNALELDDSALYLCASSSASYEQYFGPGTRLTVT.

A word on this clone: The DNA is omitted, as the CDR3 cannot be located on it reliably, and the CDR3 follows TCRdb's listing. The rearrangement uses TRBV5-1 and TRBJ2-2; the D call TRBD2 from the table was never checked on the DNA. Germline-derived CDR1 and CDR2 are SGHRS and YFSETQ. The CDR3 is made up of 15 amino acids, end residues included. The CDR3 spells CASSLGTFGNGELFF.

The chain is built from TRBV5-1 and TRBJ2-7, with TRBD1 identical over 7 bases. Germline lookup yields CDR1 SGHRS and CDR2 YFSETQ. This CDR3 is 12 amino acids long. V trimming: 2 bases; J trimming: 6 bases; junction bases outside the gene matches: 2. CDR3 residues: CASSLQGREQYF. The CDR3 DNA follows: TGCGCCAGCAGCTTACAGGGGCGCGAGCAGTACTTC.

This chain links TRBV9 with TRBJ2-2; 7 nucleotides match TRBD1. CDR1 SGDLS and CDR2 YYNGEE come from the germline V gene. The V and J ends lost 0 bases and 7 bases, in that order; junction bases with no gene match: 6. CDR3 length: 15 residues. CDR3 sequence reads: CASSVDSGGNGELFF. The CDR3 region has the DNA TGTGCCAGCAGCGTAGATTCAGGGGGTAACGGGGAGCTGTTTTTT.